This T cell receptor beta chain was obtained from a study of tumor-infiltrating lymphocytes in primary liver carcinoma. Regarding this clonotype: Because the CDR3's place on the DNA is in doubt, the DNA is left out and the CDR3 is given as listed by TCRdb.

The CDR3 adds up to 16 amino acids, both ends counted. The germline V gene encodes CDR1 MRHNA and CDR2 SNTAGT. With around 500 ng total RNA as template and a constant-region primer, TCR beta cDNA was made. Each TCR beta library was derived from three nested multiplex PCR rounds that employed slightly modified ARM-PCR. Use of TRBV1-TRBV30 forward primers with a C-beta reverse primer characterized the first two PCR rounds, which lasted approximately 11 cycles each. TCRdb re-analysed the multiplex PCR reads in MiXCR, keeping a single row per CDR3 protein. This table has tens of thousands of distinct CDR3 sequences, 70% to 75% appearing once. The source material, roughly 18-32 mg of unsorted bulk tissue, was used to co-extract RNA and DNA.

Sample: liver tumor tissue from sampling region 4. The subset was: tumor region T4, right-lateral pole. The rearrangement joins TRBV6-4 to TRBJ2-3; the D segment call TRBD2 is taken from the table without a DNA check. The clonotype originates from a woman aged 55 to 70 with primary liver carcinoma and hepatitis B virus infection. The CDR3 loop is CASSDVAGGSTDVRYF.